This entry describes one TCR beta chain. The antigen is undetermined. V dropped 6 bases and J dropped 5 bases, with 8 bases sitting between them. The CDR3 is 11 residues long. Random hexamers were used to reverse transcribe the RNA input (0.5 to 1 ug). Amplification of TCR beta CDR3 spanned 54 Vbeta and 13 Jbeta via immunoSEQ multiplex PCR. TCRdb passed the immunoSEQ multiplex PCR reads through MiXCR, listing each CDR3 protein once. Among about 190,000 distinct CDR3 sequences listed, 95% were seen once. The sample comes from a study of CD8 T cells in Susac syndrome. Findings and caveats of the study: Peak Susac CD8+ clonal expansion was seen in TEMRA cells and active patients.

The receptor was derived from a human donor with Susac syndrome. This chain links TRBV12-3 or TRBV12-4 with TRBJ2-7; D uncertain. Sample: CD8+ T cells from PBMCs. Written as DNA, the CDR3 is TGTGCCAGCAGCCGGGCTAACGAGCAGTACTTC. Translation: CASSRANEQYF.